The 24 T cell receptor beta chains given below trace back to one sample, sequenced in a study of identifying expanded T cells in peripheral blood. TCRdb keeps only in-frame clones here, not all; method: immunoSEQ multiplex PCR. The sample holds 90,000 or so clones, around 88% seen once. What was sequenced was blood. These receptors all come from a person aged 18-69 years in good health.

The V and J genes are TRBV27 and TRBJ1-5; TRBD1 aligns across 8 bases. From germline, CDR1 is MNHEY and CDR2 SMNVEV (reference sequence). Unmatched junction bases numbered 8, after V lost 6 bases and J lost 7 bases. The CDR3 sequence is 14 residues long. CDR3 DNA: TGTGCCAGCAGCCAAGACAGGGGAAACCAGCCCCAGCATTTT. Translation gives CASSQDRGNQPQHF.

V and J are TRBV25-1 and TRBJ1-4, with D tentatively TRBD1 (6 bases). Trimming left V 8 bases short and J 4 bases short, with 8 bases between. The CDR3 is 12 residues long. Germline V gives CDR1 MGHDK, CDR2 SYGVNS. The CDR3 sequence is CASQGGNEKLFF. CDR3 DNA: TGTGCCAGCCAAGGGGGTAATGAAAAACTGTTTTTT.

The chain uses TRBV2 and TRBJ1-2; 10 bases map to TRBD1. Trimming took 2 bases from V and 2 from J; bases not matched to a gene: 23. Looked up from germline, CDR1 is SNHLY and CDR2 is FYNNEI. The CDR3 is 22 amino acids. The CDR3 DNA sequence: TGTGCCAGCAGTGAAAGCGAGACAGGGGGCGACCCCTCTACAGTCCTAAACTATGGCTACACCTTC. Protein sequence: CASSESETGGDPSTVLNYGYTF.

This clone was recorded once. The chain couples TRBV19 to TRBJ1-6; 7 bases are shared with TRBD1. Germline V gene sequence: CDR1 LNHDA, CDR2 SQIVND (reference sequence). After removal of 3 bases from V and 9 bases from J, the junction contained 8 bases not matched to a gene. The CDR3 has 15 amino acids. The CDR3 is CASSMAGTAGSPLHF. CDR3 sequence (DNA): TGTGCCAGTAGTATGGCCGGGACAGCTGGTTCACCCCTCCACTTT.

The rearrangement links TRBV2 to TRBJ1-3; D call uncertain. CDR3 length: 14 amino acids. Trimming cost V 2 bases and J 0 bases, with 5 bases left between them. Germline lookup yields CDR1 SNHLY and CDR2 FYNNEI. CDR3 nucleotides: TGTGCCAGCAGTGAACGGAGCTCTGGAAACACCATATATTTT. Amino acid sequence: CASSERSSGNTIYF.

The chain joins TRBV6-1 to TRBJ2-3, with TRBD2 matching 8 bases. This CDR3 region has 17 residues. CDR1 and CDR2 from the germline V gene are MNHNS and SASEGT. V lost 2 bases to trimming and J lost 3 bases; unmatched junction nucleotides: 10. The CDR3 loop is CASSEPFRGGATDTQYF. Written as DNA, the CDR3 is TGTGCCAGCAGTGAACCCTTTCGGGGGGGGGCGACAGATACGCAGTATTTT.

Only one count was recorded for this clone. The chain uses TRBV6-1 and TRBJ2-3; D perhaps matches TRBD2 (6 bases). The germline V gene encodes CDR1 MNHNS and CDR2 SASEGT. The CDR3 has 13 amino acids. V lost 2 bases to trimming and J lost 4 bases, with 7 bases between them. DNA of the CDR3: TGTGCCAGCAGTGAAACGGGGGCAGATACGCAGTATTTT. Translating it yields CASSETGADTQYF.

The chain combines TRBV7-9 with TRBJ2-5; D is unresolved. The CDR3 has 14 residues. The V end was cut by 3 bases, the J end by 4 bases, with 12 bases between. Looked up from germline, CDR1 is SEHNR and CDR2 is FQNEAQ (reference sequence). CDR3 protein: CASSLVQPPETQYF. The CDR3 nucleotides are TGTGCCAGCAGCTTGGTCCAACCGCCAGAGACCCAGTACTTC.

The DNA for the CDR3 is TGTGCCAGCAGCGGGTACGCGGTGGGCTACACCTTC. Translating it yields CASSGYAVGYTF. The rearrangement joins TRBV9 to TRBJ1-2; unclear D gene. The CDR3 sequence is 12 residues long. Germline V gene data show CDR1 as SGDLS and CDR2 as YYNGEE. V lost 3 bases and J 8 bases, leaving 11 bases between the germline ends.

The genes are TRBV6-6 and TRBJ1-1; a weak D match, TRBD1 (6 bases). Germline CDR1 is MNHNY and CDR2 is SVGAGI (reference sequence). The CDR3 has 13 residues. Trimming took off 2 bases at V and 8 bases at J, with 12 bases between the two ends. This CDR3 reads CASSYGIGTEAFF. In DNA form, the CDR3 reads TGTGCCAGCAGTTACGGGATTGGGACAGAAGCTTTCTTT.

The V and J genes are TRBV23-1 and TRBJ2-7; 8 nucleotides match TRBD2. TRBV23-1 is labeled an ORF, and its function is uncertain. The J segment lost 5 bases and the V segment lost 4 bases, leaving 13 bases of the junction unmatched. The CDR3 is made up of 16 amino acids. The CDR3 DNA is TGCGCCAGCAGTCGGACGTCGGGAGGGGGAAGCCACGAGCAGTACTTC. It specifies CASSRTSGGGSHEQYF.

The chain carries TRBV19 and TRBJ2-1, with D perhaps TRBD2 (6 bases). This CDR3 contains 15 residues. The V end lost 1 base, the J end lost 7 bases, and 14 bases lay between the germline ends. The V gene's germline CDR1 is LNHDA and CDR2 SQIVND (reference sequence). CDR3 residues: CASSIGGTFGNEQFF. In DNA, the CDR3 is TGTGCCAGTAGTATAGGCGGGACTTTCGGAAATGAGCAGTTCTTC.

The rearrangement joins TRBV9 to TRBJ1-1, with D unresolved. CDR3 size: 14 residues. Trimming shortened V by 0 bases and J by 0 bases, and 6 bases separated the two germline ends. From germline, CDR1 is SGDLS and CDR2 YYNGEE. CDR3: CASSVDAVNTEAFF. CDR3 in DNA: TGTGCCAGCAGCGTAGACGCGGTGAACACTGAAGCTTTCTTT.

This clone showed up just once. This chain joins TRBV2 and TRBJ2-1, with D perhaps matching TRBD1 (5 bases). With 2 bases removed from V and 0 bases from J, the gap between germline ends came to 5 bases. Germline values: CDR1 SNHLY, CDR2 FYNNEI. CDR3 length: 14 residues. The CDR3 sequence: CASSEQGSYNEQFF. The CDR3 region has the DNA TGTGCCAGCAGTGAACAGGGCTCCTACAATGAGCAGTTCTTC.

CDR3 DNA: TGCGCCAGCAGCTTGGACAGGGGTAGAGGCACCGGGGAGCTGTTTTTT. Protein: CASSLDRGRGTGELFF. The chain couples TRBV5-1 to TRBJ2-2; 7 nucleotides agree with TRBD1. The CDR3 has 16 residues. Germline V CDR1 and CDR2: SGHRS, YFSETQ. V shed 0 bases, J shed 4 bases, and the junction held 6 bases outside the gene matches.

This clone occurred a few times. The V gene is TRBV7-9, the J gene TRBJ2-1, with D perhaps being TRBD1 or TRBD2 (6 bases each). V was shortened by 4 bases and J by 10 bases, with 11 bases between the two germline ends. The length of the CDR3 is 12 residues. CDR1 SEHNR and CDR2 FQNEAQ come from the germline V gene (reference sequence). The chain's CDR3 is CASSSRGTEQFF. CDR3 nucleotide sequence: TGTGCCAGCAGCTCCCGGGGGACAGAGCAGTTCTTC. Complete variable domain (other parts from reference TRBV7-9 and TRBJ2-1): DTGVSQNPRHKITKRGQNVTFRCDPISEHNRLYWYRQTLGQGPEFLTYFQNEAQLEKSRLLSDRFSAERPKGSFSTLEIQRTEQGDSAMYLCASSSRGTEQFFGPGTRLTVL.

The V call is TRBV4-3, the J call TRBJ1-2; D not certain. CDR1 is LGHNA, CDR2 YSLEER, per germline. This CDR3 spans 14 amino acids. The V end was cut by 1 base, the J end by 5 bases, with 11 bases between. The CDR3 loop is CASSQATGGYGYTF. Written as DNA, the CDR3 is TGCGCCAGCAGCCAAGCGACCGGAGGGTATGGCTACACCTTC.

The genes are TRBV11-2 and TRBJ1-1; D remains unclear. The CDR3 contains 13 residues. Germline lookup yields CDR1 SGHAT and CDR2 FQNNGV. Trimming took 5 bases from V and 7 from J, leaving 14 bases between them. Written as DNA, the CDR3 is TGTGCCAGCAGCGGAAGGTTGGGATTTGAAGCTTTCTTT. It specifies CASSGRLGFEAFF. The full variable domain, rest sourced from reference TRBV11-2 and TRBJ1-1, is EAGVAQSPRYKIIEKRQSVAFWCNPISGHATLYWYQQILGQGPKLLIQFQNNGVVDDSQLPKDRFSAERLKGVDSTLKIQPAKLEDSAVYLCASSGRLGFEAFFGQGTRLTVV.

This sequence joins TRBV10-2 and TRBJ2-1, with TRBD1 matching over 7 bases. CDR1 and CDR2 (germline): WSHSY, SAAADI. Unmatched junction bases numbered 6, after V lost 3 bases and J lost 7 bases. This CDR3 has 14 amino acids. CDR3 sequence: CASSEQGLGNEQFF. CDR3 bases: TGCGCCAGCAGTGAACAGGGGCTGGGGAATGAGCAGTTCTTC.

The gene calls are TRBV9 and TRBJ1-3; D possibly corresponds to TRBD1 (6 bases). Germline CDR1 reads SGDLS; CDR2 reads YYNGEE. V was clipped by 0 bases and J by 7 bases, with 17 bases between them. The CDR3 spans 16 residues. The CDR3, as DNA: TGTGCCAGCAGCGTAGAAGGGCAGGGGAATTTCAACACCATATATTTT. Its protein product is CASSVEGQGNFNTIYF.

This sequence joins TRBV4-1 and TRBJ1-6; D not certain. Trimming took off 1 base at V and 4 bases at J, with 8 bases between the two ends. In germline, CDR1 is MGHRA, CDR2 YSYEKL. The CDR3 is made up of 15 amino acids. The CDR3 region is CASSQGVFYNSPLHF. For the CDR3, the DNA is TGCGCCAGCAGCCAAGGGGTCTTTTATAATTCACCCCTCCACTTT.

The V call is TRBV19, the J call TRBJ2-7, with D perhaps being TRBD1 or TRBD2 (5 bases each). The germline V and J ends were trimmed by 6 bases and 4 bases, with 13 bases remaining between them. Germline values: CDR1 LNHDA, CDR2 SQIVND (reference sequence). There are 13 residues in the CDR3. The CDR3 is CASRGWGMYEQYF. As DNA, the CDR3 is TGTGCCAGTAGGGGATGGGGGATGTACGAGCAGTACTTC.

The chain employs TRBV2 and TRBJ1-3, with TRBD1 as a possible D gene (5 bases). CDR3 size: 15 residues. The germline gives CDR1 SNHLY, CDR2 FYNNEI. Trimming shortened V by 3 bases and J by 2 bases, and 11 bases separated the two germline ends. The CDR3 is CASSEYPTAGNTIYF. As DNA, the CDR3 is TGTGCCAGCAGTGAGTATCCGACAGCTGGAAACACCATATATTTT. Supplemented by reference TRBV2 and TRBJ1-3, the full variable domain reads EPEVTQTPSHQVTQMGQEVILRCVPISNHLYFYWYRQILGQKVEFLVSFYNNEISEKSEIFDDQFSVERPDGSNFTLKIRSTKLEDSAMYFCASSEYPTAGNTIYFGEGSWLTVV.

The chain employs TRBV7-6 and TRBJ2-5; 7 nucleotides agree with TRBD1. From germline, CDR1 is SGHVS and CDR2 FNYEAQ. With 5 bases clipped from V and 1 base from J, the junction kept 10 bases outside the gene matches. The CDR3 is made up of 16 amino acids. The CDR3 DNA reads TGTGCCAGCAGCCAACTATCACACAGGGGCCAAGAGACCCAGTACTTC. It yields the protein CASSQLSHRGQETQYF.